These T cell receptor beta chains were read from a single sample in a study of vaccination effects on CD4 cells after COVID-19. These receptors lack a known antigen. Only in-frame clones appear in the TCRdb table, and some are missing; sequencing was by immunoSEQ multiplex PCR. The profile shows 30,000 or so clones, about 63% of them singletons. Sequenced material: CD4+ T cells from PBMCs cultured with HCoV-229E spike peptides, taken before COVID-19 vaccination. The origin of the receptors is a human donor who received a COVID-19 vaccine. CDR3s include the opening cysteine and the closing phenylalanine or tryptophan. D genes are given only for firm matches. Clone size is stated in some rows and not others, as once, few, many or a class when expanded.

v_gene	len	d_gene	j_gene	abundance	CDR3aa	CDR3nt
TRBV10-3	14	-	TRBJ1-2	few	CATGTTGRDYGYTF	TGTGCCACGGGAACCACCGGCAGGGACTATGGCTACACCTTC
TRBV6-1	17	-	TRBJ2-7	-	CASSEQGRGKLSYEQYF	TGTGCCAGCAGTGAACAGGGCCGGGGAAAACTCTCCTACGAGCAGTACTTC
TRBV10-2	15	-	TRBJ1-6	-	CASSAAAGRDSPLHF	TGCGCCAGCAGTGCAGCTGCCGGCAGGGATTCACCCCTCCACTTT
TRBV7-9	13	-	TRBJ1-1	-	CASSLAYGDQAFF	TGTGCCAGCAGCTTAGCCTACGGGGATCAAGCTTTCTTT
TRBV5-1	16	-	TRBJ1-1	few	CASSLASSRGDTEAFF	TGCGCCAGCAGCTTGGCCAGCTCTAGGGGGGACACTGAAGCTTTCTTT
TRBV18	17	TRBD2	TRBJ2-2	few	CASSPYLPGGGTGELFF	TGTGCCAGCTCACCTTATCTTCCGGGAGGCGGCACCGGGGAGCTGTTTTTT
TRBV6-5	12	-	TRBJ2-7	-	CASSYGAHEQYF	TGTGCCAGCAGTTACGGCGCCCACGAGCAGTACTTC
TRBV24-1	18	-	TRBJ1-5	few	CATLGRQAPPYSNQPQHF	TGTGCCACCTTAGGGAGACAGGCGCCGCCTTATAGCAATCAGCCCCAGCATTTT
TRBV28	17	-	TRBJ1-6	-	CASSALRVSSYNSPLHF	TGTGCCAGCAGTGCCTTAAGGGTGAGCTCCTATAATTCACCCCTCCACTTT
TRBV4-1	20	TRBD2	TRBJ2-1	-	CASSPRGRGSGGAGGNEQFF	TGCGCCAGCAGTCCAAGAGGAAGGGGTAGCGGGGGGGCGGGCGGCAATGAGCAGTTCTTC
TRBV4-1	16	TRBD2	TRBJ2-1	-	CASRQQGLDPYNEQFF	TGCGCCAGCAGACAACAAGGACTAGACCCCTACAATGAGCAGTTCTTC
TRBV7-9	16	-	TRBJ1-1	few	CASSPRTTTVTTEAFF	TGTGCCAGCAGCCCCCGGACCACGACGGTGACCACTGAAGCTTTCTTT
TRBV3-1/TRBV3-2	15	-	TRBJ2-2	-	CASSNTSPGGGELFF	TGTGCCAGCAGCAACACTTCTCCCGGGGGCGGGGAGCTGTTTTTT
TRBV28	13	-	TRBJ2-7	-	CASSFRVSYEQYF	TGTGCCAGCAGTTTTCGGGTCTCCTACGAGCAGTACTTC
TRBV2	14	-	TRBJ1-2	few	CASSVKQTNYGYTF	TGTGCCAGCAGTGTGAAACAGACTAACTATGGCTACACCTTC
TRBV18	12	-	TRBJ2-7	-	CASSPETPEQYF	TGTGCCAGCTCACCAGAGACTCCGGAGCAGTACTTC
TRBV5-8	15	TRBD1	TRBJ1-5	few	CASSPLQGRNQPQHF	TGTGCCAGCAGCCCTTTACAGGGGCGCAATCAGCCCCAGCATTTT
TRBV11-2	15	-	TRBJ2-3	once	CASSLDPKGTDTQYF	TGTGCCAGCAGCTTAGATCCCAAGGGAACAGATACGCAGTATTTT
TRBV12-3/TRBV12-4	13	-	TRBJ2-7	once	CASSLKRVGEQYF	TGTGCCAGCAGCCTGAAAAGGGTCGGCGAGCAGTACTTC
TRBV6-2/TRBV6-3	15	TRBD1	TRBJ2-7	large	CASSLTGGPTYEQYF	TGTGCCAGCAGTTTGACAGGGGGCCCTACCTACGAGCAGTACTTC
TRBV9	14	-	TRBJ1-5	few	CASSTQGTNQPQHF	TGTGCCAGCAGCACACAGGGAACCAATCAGCCCCAGCATTTT
TRBV4-3	16	-	TRBJ2-7	-	CASSQDAEVPRSEQYF	TGCGCCAGCAGCCAAGACGCCGAGGTCCCTAGGAGCGAGCAGTACTTC
TRBV19	19	TRBD1	TRBJ1-2	-	CASSIKRREGGSRYYGYTF	TGTGCCAGTAGTATCAAGCGTCGAGAAGGGGGCAGTAGGTACTATGGCTACACCTTC
TRBV9	14	TRBD2	TRBJ2-5	-	CASSPLAGRETQYF	TGTGCCAGCAGCCCCCTAGCGGGGCGGGAGACCCAGTACTTC
TRBV6-6	14	-	TRBJ2-3	-	CASRRIRSTDTQYF	TGTGCCAGCAGACGGATCCGTAGCACAGATACGCAGTATTTT
TRBV4-1	16	-	TRBJ1-4	-	CASSQPRGRDREKLFF	TGCGCCAGCAGCCAACCTCGGGGCAGGGATCGTGAAAAACTGTTTTTT
TRBV5-1	14	-	TRBJ1-1	-	CASSLEGSWTEAFF	TGCGCCAGCAGCTTGGAGGGAAGTTGGACTGAAGCTTTCTTT
TRBV7-9	14	TRBD1	TRBJ1-5	-	CASGQGGRGQPQHF	TGTGCCAGCGGCCAGGGGGGTCGGGGTCAGCCCCAGCATTTT
TRBV12-5	15	TRBD1	TRBJ2-5	once	CASGWTGLTQETQYF	TGTGCTAGTGGTTGGACAGGACTCACCCAAGAGACCCAGTACTTC
TRBV6-4	14	-	TRBJ2-1	-	CASSEPAVGDEQFF	TGTGCCAGCAGTGAGCCAGCGGTAGGCGATGAGCAGTTCTTC
TRBV19	13	-	TRBJ1-5	-	CASSMRGGGPQHF	TGTGCCAGTAGTATGAGGGGGGGTGGTCCCCAGCATTTT
TRBV5-4	16	-	TRBJ2-2	-	CASSSSGTIDTGELFF	TGTGCCAGCAGCTCTTCCGGGACAATAGACACCGGGGAGCTGTTTTTT
TRBV3-1/TRBV3-2	14	TRBD2	TRBJ2-7	-	CASSPLGGSHEQYF	TGTGCCAGCAGCCCCCTGGGCGGGAGTCACGAGCAGTACTTC
TRBV2	14	TRBD1	TRBJ2-1	-	CASSVTGSYNEQFF	TGTGCCAGCAGTGTGACAGGGTCCTACAATGAGCAGTTCTTC
TRBV7-2	15	-	TRBJ2-1	-	CASSLVVGPYNEQFF	TGTGCCAGCAGCTTAGTCGTGGGGCCCTACAATGAGCAGTTCTTC
TRBV6-5	14	TRBD1	TRBJ1-1	few	CASREYRGRSASFF	TGTGCCAGCAGGGAGTACAGGGGGCGGTCGGCGTCTTTCTTT
TRBV27	16	TRBD2	TRBJ2-5	-	CASSPRTSGRERTQYF	TGTGCCAGCAGTCCCCGGACTAGCGGGAGAGAGCGGACCCAGTACTTC
TRBV10-3	12	-	TRBJ1-1	few	CAISELGTEAFF	TGTGCCATCAGTGAGCTAGGGACTGAAGCTTTCTTT
TRBV20-1	14	-	TRBJ2-3	once	CSASRGPSTDTQYF	TGCAGTGCTAGTCGGGGGCCTAGCACAGATACGCAGTATTTT
TRBV19	12	-	TRBJ2-4	-	CASSKAKNIQYF	TGTGCCAGTAGTAAGGCCAAAAACATTCAGTACTTC